These T cell receptor beta chains were read from a single sample in a study of shared clonotypes between healthy human individuals. TCRdb's copy holds only in-frame clones and misses some; the assay was immunoSEQ multiplex PCR. The data show about 2 million clones, approximately 94% seen once. Input material: naive CD8+ T cells sorted from blood. The receptors here all came from a young man in good health. CDR3s leave out the opening cysteine and the closing phenylalanine or tryptophan. Size is omitted from some rows. Given values are once, few, many or a class for expanded clones.

abundance,j_gene,v_gene,CDR3aa
.,TRBJ1-6,TRBV28,ASSWTGESPLH
.,TRBJ1-2,TRBV13,ASSEVREAGYT
.,TRBJ2-1,TRBV7-2,ASSLVGGGTYEQF
.,TRBJ2-1,TRBV10-1,ASSQGAGQF
.,TRBJ1-1,TRBV19,ASSIGQLNTEAF
once,TRBJ2-2,TRBV7-6,ASSLARTGELF
.,TRBJ2-7,TRBV27,ASTYSWGRDRTYEQY
once,TRBJ2-1,TRBV4-1,ASSQSGTGFWNEQF
.,TRBJ2-7,TRBV7-9,ASSFRPSGDPSYEQY
.,TRBJ1-2,TRBV7-9,ASSLDGTAANYGYT
.,TRBJ2-7,TRBV14,ASSQEGDEQY
.,TRBJ2-2,TRBV28,ASSLPGQPDTGELF
.,TRBJ2-7,TRBV7-9,ASSLQGGEQY
.,TRBJ2-5,TRBV5-6,ASSIVAGREETQY
.,TRBJ2-6,TRBV27,ASSSRTETSGSSGANVLT